A selection of T cell receptor beta chains follows, all from one sample in a study of neurological immune-mediated disorders. TCRdb used MiXCR to reprocess the 5' RACE reads, holding one entry per CDR3 protein. The sample has about 16,000 distinct CDR3 sequences; less than 25% are singletons. Sequencing was performed on PBMCs. The receptors here all came from a man between 45 and 60 years old in good health. The CDR3 runs from the conserved cysteine through the conserved F or W. The order of the fields is J gene, clone size, D gene, V gene, CDR3 length, CDR3 DNA, CDR3 protein. A D gene is named only where the DNA matches it firmly. Clone size is stated in some rows and not others, as once, few, many or a class when expanded.

j_gene: TRBJ1-3; abundance: .; d_gene: TRBD1; v_gene: TRBV28; len: 15; CDR3nt: TGTGCCAGCAGCCTTATGACAGGGACTGGAAACACCATATATTTT; CDR3aa: CASSLMTGTGNTIYF
j_gene: TRBJ2-1; abundance: .; d_gene: TRBD1; v_gene: TRBV3-1; len: 17; CDR3nt: TGTGCCAGCAGCCTTTTGGGGACAGGGACAACATTAGGTGAGCAGTTCTTC; CDR3aa: CASSLLGTGTTLGEQFF
j_gene: TRBJ2-7; abundance: medium-sized; d_gene: TRBD2; v_gene: TRBV20-1; len: 14; CDR3nt: TGCAGTGTCGATGGACTAGCGGGAGACTACGAGCAGTACTTC; CDR3aa: CSVDGLAGDYEQYF
j_gene: TRBJ1-1; abundance: medium-sized; d_gene: .; v_gene: TRBV15; len: 14; CDR3nt: TGTGCCACCAGCCAGGTACACGCGAACACTGAAGCTTTCTTT; CDR3aa: CATSQVHANTEAFF
j_gene: TRBJ2-3; abundance: few; d_gene: .; v_gene: TRBV7-2; len: 13; CDR3nt: TGTGCCAGCAGCCCCCTATCTGGAGATACGCAGTATTTT; CDR3aa: CASSPLSGDTQYF
j_gene: TRBJ2-3; abundance: few; d_gene: .; v_gene: TRBV7-2; len: 17; CDR3nt: TGTGCCAGCAGCTTAGGAGGGACGGGATTCCGCACAGATACGCAGTATTTT; CDR3aa: CASSLGGTGFRTDTQYF
j_gene: TRBJ2-3; abundance: many; d_gene: .; v_gene: TRBV7-8; len: 16; CDR3nt: TGTGCCAGCGGCCCCCCCGCGGAGGGGAGGACAGATACGCAGTATTTT; CDR3aa: CASGPPAEGRTDTQYF
j_gene: TRBJ2-1; abundance: medium-sized; d_gene: .; v_gene: TRBV15; len: 13; CDR3nt: TGTGCCACCCCTCGGTCCAGGGACAATGAGCAGTTCTTC; CDR3aa: CATPRSRDNEQFF
j_gene: TRBJ2-3; abundance: many; d_gene: .; v_gene: TRBV20-1; len: 15; CDR3nt: TGCAGTGTCAATAGAGCCAGCGGGAGCACAGATACGCAGTATTTT; CDR3aa: CSVNRASGSTDTQYF
j_gene: TRBJ2-7; abundance: many; d_gene: .; v_gene: TRBV5-1; len: 14; CDR3nt: TGCGCCAGCAGCCTCGACAGGAGGGCCTACGAGCAGTACTTC; CDR3aa: CASSLDRRAYEQYF
j_gene: TRBJ2-1; abundance: many; d_gene: .; v_gene: TRBV25-1; len: 15; CDR3nt: TGTGCCAGCAGTGAATTGATAGAAATCCACAATGAGCAGTTCTTC; CDR3aa: CASSELIEIHNEQFF
j_gene: TRBJ2-3; abundance: many; d_gene: .; v_gene: TRBV18; len: 11; CDR3nt: TGTGCCAGCTCACCAACCGATACGCAGTATTTT; CDR3aa: CASSPTDTQYF
j_gene: TRBJ2-7; abundance: many; d_gene: TRBD2; v_gene: TRBV29-1; len: 13; CDR3nt: TGCAGCGTTGAAGGTGCGGGAGGGGCAGAGCAGTACTTC; CDR3aa: CSVEGAGGAEQYF
j_gene: TRBJ2-3; abundance: many; d_gene: TRBD2; v_gene: TRBV7-9; len: 15; CDR3nt: TGTGCCAGCAGAGACGGACTAGCGGGAGCAGATACGCAGTATTTT; CDR3aa: CASRDGLAGADTQYF
j_gene: TRBJ2-7; abundance: .; d_gene: .; v_gene: TRBV28; len: 13; CDR3nt: TGTGCCAGCAGGTCGAGCCCCACCCCCGAGCAGTACTTC; CDR3aa: CASRSSPTPEQYF
j_gene: TRBJ1-6; abundance: many; d_gene: .; v_gene: TRBV7-2; len: 9; CDR3nt: TGTGCCAGCCCCTCCCCCCTCCACTTT; CDR3aa: CASPSPLHF
j_gene: TRBJ1-5; abundance: .; d_gene: TRBD1; v_gene: TRBV7-2; len: 14; CDR3nt: TGTGCCAGCAGCTTATACAGGGGTAATCAGCCCCAGCATTTT; CDR3aa: CASSLYRGNQPQHF
j_gene: TRBJ2-1; abundance: many; d_gene: .; v_gene: TRBV12-3/TRBV12-4; len: 14; CDR3nt: TGTGCCAGCAGTTTAACCCAGGACGTCAATGAGCAGTTCTTC; CDR3aa: CASSLTQDVNEQFF
j_gene: TRBJ2-1; abundance: few; d_gene: .; v_gene: TRBV6-2/TRBV6-3; len: 16; CDR3nt: TGTGCCAGCAGTTACTTTGGCCTCACCTCCTACAATGAGCAGTTCTTC; CDR3aa: CASSYFGLTSYNEQFF
j_gene: TRBJ2-3; abundance: many; d_gene: .; v_gene: TRBV5-1; len: 13; CDR3nt: TGCGCCAGCAGCTTGACTAGCACAGATACGCAGTATTTT; CDR3aa: CASSLTSTDTQYF
j_gene: TRBJ2-5; abundance: many; d_gene: TRBD2; v_gene: TRBV13; len: 15; CDR3nt: TGTGCCAGCAGCTTAGTGGTGGGAGGGCCAGGGACCCAGTACTTC; CDR3aa: CASSLVVGGPGTQYF
j_gene: TRBJ2-1; abundance: medium-sized; d_gene: .; v_gene: TRBV7-2; len: 15; CDR3nt: TGTGCCAGCAGCGGCAGGCCCGAAACCTACAATGAGCAGTTCTTC; CDR3aa: CASSGRPETYNEQFF
j_gene: TRBJ2-7; abundance: .; d_gene: .; v_gene: TRBV3-1; len: 14; CDR3nt: TGTGCCAGCAGCCAATCCACAGGCTCCTACGAGCAGTACTTC; CDR3aa: CASSQSTGSYEQYF
j_gene: TRBJ1-1; abundance: .; d_gene: .; v_gene: TRBV7-9; len: 12; CDR3nt: TGTGCCAGCAGCTCCGGACGCGCTGAAGCTTTCTTT; CDR3aa: CASSSGRAEAFF
j_gene: TRBJ2-5; abundance: many; d_gene: .; v_gene: TRBV5-1; len: 13; CDR3nt: TGCGCCAGCAGCTTGGACGTCGAGGAGACCCAGTACTTC; CDR3aa: CASSLDVEETQYF
j_gene: TRBJ2-1; abundance: .; d_gene: .; v_gene: TRBV10-3; len: 13; CDR3nt: TGTGCCATCAGTAAACCTCCGGGCGATGAGCAGTTCTTC; CDR3aa: CAISKPPGDEQFF
j_gene: TRBJ2-1; abundance: many; d_gene: TRBD2; v_gene: TRBV5-1; len: 16; CDR3nt: TGCGCCAGCAGCTCAGAGGGGACTAGCGGGAGGGCTGAGCAGTTCTTC; CDR3aa: CASSSEGTSGRAEQFF
j_gene: TRBJ1-3; abundance: many; d_gene: .; v_gene: TRBV7-2; len: 13; CDR3nt: TGTGCCAGCAGCTCGGCGGCTCGAAACACCATATATTTT; CDR3aa: CASSSAARNTIYF
j_gene: TRBJ2-7; abundance: medium-sized; d_gene: .; v_gene: TRBV5-1; len: 14; CDR3nt: TGCGCCAGCAGCTCTAGGACGGGCTCCTACGAGCAGTACTTC; CDR3aa: CASSSRTGSYEQYF
j_gene: TRBJ2-5; abundance: medium-sized; d_gene: TRBD2; v_gene: TRBV7-2; len: 16; CDR3nt: TGTGCCAGCAGCTGGAGACTAGCGGGAGCCCCAGAGACCCAGTACTTC; CDR3aa: CASSWRLAGAPETQYF
j_gene: TRBJ2-3; abundance: many; d_gene: .; v_gene: TRBV7-9; len: 14; CDR3nt: TGTGCCAGCAGCTTGCAACAGGGCACAGATACGCAGTATTTT; CDR3aa: CASSLQQGTDTQYF
j_gene: TRBJ1-2; abundance: many; d_gene: .; v_gene: TRBV29-1; len: 13; CDR3nt: TGCAGCGTTGAAGATGGTGTGAGGGATGGCTACACCTTC; CDR3aa: CSVEDGVRDGYTF
j_gene: TRBJ1-5; abundance: many; d_gene: .; v_gene: TRBV20-1; len: 14; CDR3nt: TGCAGTGCTAGAATCGGGACAAGCAATCAGCCCCAGCATTTT; CDR3aa: CSARIGTSNQPQHF
j_gene: TRBJ2-7; abundance: many; d_gene: TRBD2; v_gene: TRBV20-1; len: 14; CDR3nt: TGCAGTGCGGTCGGACTAGCGGTCTCCTACGAGCAGTACTTC; CDR3aa: CSAVGLAVSYEQYF
j_gene: TRBJ2-5; abundance: many; d_gene: TRBD2; v_gene: TRBV20-1; len: 14; CDR3nt: TGCAGTGCAACCGGACTAGCGGACCAAGAGACCCAGTACTTC; CDR3aa: CSATGLADQETQYF
j_gene: TRBJ2-7; abundance: many; d_gene: .; v_gene: TRBV21-1; len: 17; CDR3nt: TGTGCCAGCTCCCAGGGGGCTAGCGGGAGGGAAGAGTCCGAGCAGTACTTC; CDR3aa: CASSQGASGREESEQYF
j_gene: TRBJ2-5; abundance: many; d_gene: TRBD2; v_gene: TRBV3-1; len: 15; CDR3nt: TGTGCCAGCAGCTGGACTAGAGGTACCCAAGAGACCCAGTACTTC; CDR3aa: CASSWTRGTQETQYF
j_gene: TRBJ1-5; abundance: many; d_gene: .; v_gene: TRBV7-8; len: 12; CDR3nt: TGTGCCAGCAGCTTAGTTTTTCAGCCCCAGCATTTT; CDR3aa: CASSLVFQPQHF
j_gene: TRBJ2-7; abundance: .; d_gene: TRBD1; v_gene: TRBV29-1; len: 13; CDR3nt: TGCAGCGTTGAAGGGACAGGGTCGGCCGAGCAGTACTTC; CDR3aa: CSVEGTGSAEQYF
j_gene: TRBJ2-1; abundance: .; d_gene: .; v_gene: TRBV7-2; len: 13; CDR3nt: TGTGCCAGCAGCTTACAGGAGGCCAATGACCAGTTCTTC; CDR3aa: CASSLQEANDQFF
j_gene: TRBJ2-1; abundance: .; d_gene: .; v_gene: TRBV6-5; len: 15; CDR3nt: TGTGCCAGCAGTGAGATCGGGACTCCTTACAATGAGCAGTTCTTC; CDR3aa: CASSEIGTPYNEQFF
j_gene: TRBJ2-7; abundance: medium-sized; d_gene: .; v_gene: TRBV7-2; len: 15; CDR3nt: TGTGCCAGCAGCTTAGGGGTGACGGACTCCTACGAGCAGTACTTC; CDR3aa: CASSLGVTDSYEQYF
j_gene: TRBJ2-1; abundance: many; d_gene: .; v_gene: TRBV7-2; len: 15; CDR3nt: TGTGCCAGCAGCGCCATGGGGGCGACTTACAATGAGCAGTTCTTC; CDR3aa: CASSAMGATYNEQFF
j_gene: TRBJ1-1; abundance: .; d_gene: .; v_gene: TRBV5-6; len: 12; CDR3nt: TGTGCGTCAGGGCAGACGAACACTGAAGCTTTCTTT; CDR3aa: CASGQTNTEAFF
j_gene: TRBJ2-1; abundance: many; d_gene: TRBD2; v_gene: TRBV6-6; len: 19; CDR3nt: TGTGCCAGCAGTTACCCAAACCGCCGGACTAGCGGGTCCTACAATGAGCAGTTCTTC; CDR3aa: CASSYPNRRTSGSYNEQFF
j_gene: TRBJ2-2; abundance: many; d_gene: .; v_gene: TRBV6-1; len: 16; CDR3nt: TGTGCCAGCAGGAAGATCCCGGGAGACGGCACCGGGGAGCTGTTTTTT; CDR3aa: CASRKIPGDGTGELFF
j_gene: TRBJ2-5; abundance: few; d_gene: TRBD1; v_gene: TRBV5-1; len: 17; CDR3nt: TGCGCCAGCAGCTGGGAGACAGGGGGCATGTTTGGAGAGACCCAGTACTTC; CDR3aa: CASSWETGGMFGETQYF
j_gene: TRBJ2-1; abundance: .; d_gene: TRBD2; v_gene: TRBV2; len: 16; CDR3nt: TGTGCCAGCAGTGAACTAGCGGGAGTGTCGTACAATGAGCAGTTCTTC; CDR3aa: CASSELAGVSYNEQFF
j_gene: TRBJ1-2; abundance: many; d_gene: TRBD1; v_gene: TRBV3-1; len: 14; CDR3nt: TGTGCCAGCAGCCATCAGGGGGCTAACTATGGCTACACCTTC; CDR3aa: CASSHQGANYGYTF
j_gene: TRBJ2-7; abundance: .; d_gene: TRBD2; v_gene: TRBV11-2; len: 15; CDR3nt: TGTGCCAGCAGCTTAATGTCTAGCGGGAGGTACGAGCAGTACTTC; CDR3aa: CASSLMSSGRYEQYF
j_gene: TRBJ2-2; abundance: many; d_gene: .; v_gene: TRBV20-1; len: 14; CDR3nt: TGCAGTGCTAGTGGGGGAACTACCACCGGGGAGCTGTTTTTT; CDR3aa: CSASGGTTTGELFF
j_gene: TRBJ2-7; abundance: many; d_gene: .; v_gene: TRBV7-6; len: 14; CDR3nt: TGTGCCAGCAGGTCTCTGGGGTGGACCTACGAGCAGTACTTC; CDR3aa: CASRSLGWTYEQYF
j_gene: TRBJ2-7; abundance: .; d_gene: TRBD2; v_gene: TRBV20-1; len: 16; CDR3nt: TGCAGTGCTAGATTCCCCTCGGGACTAGCGGCAGTCGAGCAGTACTTC; CDR3aa: CSARFPSGLAAVEQYF
j_gene: TRBJ2-1; abundance: medium-sized; d_gene: .; v_gene: TRBV7-9; len: 10; CDR3nt: TGTGCCAACAGTAACAATGAGCAGTTCTTC; CDR3aa: CANSNNEQFF
j_gene: TRBJ2-3; abundance: many; d_gene: TRBD2; v_gene: TRBV20-1; len: 14; CDR3nt: TGCAGCGCCGAACTAGCGGGCCGGGAGGGTACGCAGTATTTT; CDR3aa: CSAELAGREGTQYF
j_gene: TRBJ2-2; abundance: medium-sized; d_gene: .; v_gene: TRBV4-3; len: 14; CDR3nt: TGCGCCAGTTCAGTTACAGGGAAGGACGGGGAGCTGTTTTTT; CDR3aa: CASSVTGKDGELFF
j_gene: TRBJ2-5; abundance: many; d_gene: TRBD2; v_gene: TRBV5-6; len: 16; CDR3nt: TGTGCCAGCAGCTTGGGCGGGAATAGCGGGATCGAGACCCAGTACTTC; CDR3aa: CASSLGGNSGIETQYF
j_gene: TRBJ2-7; abundance: .; d_gene: .; v_gene: TRBV20-1; len: 15; CDR3nt: TGCAGTGCTAGCCCCGGGGCAAGTGGGTACTACGAGCAGTACTTC; CDR3aa: CSASPGASGYYEQYF
j_gene: TRBJ1-3; abundance: many; d_gene: .; v_gene: TRBV18; len: 17; CDR3nt: TGTGCCAGCTCAAATTTTAACGCGGCCTTCTCTGGAAACACCATATATTTT; CDR3aa: CASSNFNAAFSGNTIYF
j_gene: TRBJ1-2; abundance: medium-sized; d_gene: .; v_gene: TRBV6-6; len: 10; CDR3nt: TGTGCCAGCAGCGAGTATGGCTACACCTTC; CDR3aa: CASSEYGYTF